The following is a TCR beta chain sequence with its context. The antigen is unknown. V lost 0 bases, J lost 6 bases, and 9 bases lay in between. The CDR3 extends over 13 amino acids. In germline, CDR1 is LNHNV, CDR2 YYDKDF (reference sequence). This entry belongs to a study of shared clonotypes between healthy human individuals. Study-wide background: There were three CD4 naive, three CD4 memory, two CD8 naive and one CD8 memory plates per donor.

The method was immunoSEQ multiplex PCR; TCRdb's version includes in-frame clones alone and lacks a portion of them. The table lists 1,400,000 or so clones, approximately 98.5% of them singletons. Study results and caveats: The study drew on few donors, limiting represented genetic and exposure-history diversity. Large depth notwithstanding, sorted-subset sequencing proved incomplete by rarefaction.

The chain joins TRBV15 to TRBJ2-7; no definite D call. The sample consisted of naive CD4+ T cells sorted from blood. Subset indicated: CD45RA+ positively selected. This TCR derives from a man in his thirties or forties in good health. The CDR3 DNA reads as TGTGCCACCAGCAGAGATCTGGGTTCCGAGCAGTACTTC. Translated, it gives CATSRDLGSEQYF.